The clone carrying this T cell receptor beta chain was seen more than once but under ten times. The antigen is unknown. Amplification targeted TCR beta CDR3 regions from RNA transcripts. HTBI primers drove first-round RT-PCR of the TCR CDR3. TCRdb re-derived calls from the multiplex PCR reads in MiXCR, one entry per CDR3 protein. The sample includes over 450,000 distinct CDR3 sequences, 17% seen only once; the top ten take approximately 16%. The CDR3 length is 15 residues. Trimming removed 6 bases from V and 3 bases from J; junction bases left unmatched: 8. The V gene's germline CDR1 is SNHLY and CDR2 FYNNEI. The data were obtained in a study of T cells in Graves' hyperthyroidism and ophthalmopathy. Thyroid ultrasound, orbital computed tomography, clinical symptoms, and serum thyroxine and TRAb underpinned diagnoses. General study results and limits: It was a median roughly 6.5 months before onset that the model predicted ophthalmopathy.

The sample comprised blood. This chain connects TRBV2 to TRBJ1-5; TRBD1 matches 7 bases. The origin of this receptor is a woman in her late teens or twenties with Graves' ophthalmopathy. DNA for the CDR3: TGTGCCAGCAGGTGGACAGGAGACTTCAATCAGCCCCAGCATTTT. Translating it yields CASRWTGDFNQPQHF.